The rows below give T cell receptor beta chains drawn from one sample of a study of T cell responses to AZD1222 COVID-19 vaccine. TCRdb's table, derived via immunoSEQ multiplex PCR, lists solely in-frame clones and lacks some. The sample lists roughly 180,000 clones; under 95% were seen once. This specimen consisted of peripheral blood, obtained 28 days after the second AZD1222 dose. The origin of the receptors is an adult who received the AZD1222 COVID-19 vaccine. CDR3s include the opening cysteine and the closing phenylalanine or tryptophan. The size field is filled for only some rows; it gives once, few, many or a size class.

clone size: few
V gene: TRBV7-9
J gene: TRBJ2-2
CDR3 protein: CASSYGGASNTGELFF

clone size: few
V gene: TRBV4-1
J gene: TRBJ2-1
CDR3 protein: CASSQTSGSYNEQFF

clone size: once
V gene: TRBV5-1
J gene: TRBJ1-5
CDR3 protein: CASSLGPTKGQPQHF

clone size: NA
V gene: TRBV18
J gene: TRBJ2-7
CDR3 protein: CASSLPGFGAYEQYF

clone size: NA
V gene: TRBV20-1
J gene: TRBJ2-3
CDR3 protein: CSASPGQRPTTDTQYF

clone size: once
V gene: TRBV3-1/TRBV3-2
J gene: TRBJ1-1
CDR3 protein: CASSQVPSAGAEAFF

clone size: NA
V gene: TRBV9
J gene: TRBJ2-2
CDR3 protein: CASSVEWVASTGELFF

clone size: NA
V gene: TRBV20-1
J gene: TRBJ1-1
CDR3 protein: CSASYQFRGTEAFF

clone size: NA
V gene: TRBV2
J gene: TRBJ2-7
CDR3 protein: CASSVTYEQYF

clone size: NA
V gene: TRBV19
J gene: TRBJ1-6
CDR3 protein: CASSIGPNSPLHF

clone size: NA
V gene: TRBV27
J gene: TRBJ1-1
CDR3 protein: CASSLSTGRGTEAFF

clone size: NA
V gene: TRBV18
J gene: TRBJ1-1
CDR3 protein: CASSPVRTPNTEAFF

clone size: once
V gene: TRBV27
J gene: TRBJ2-2
CDR3 protein: CASTTSGELFF

clone size: NA
V gene: TRBV5-1
J gene: TRBJ1-4
CDR3 protein: CASSTTGGKAEKLFF

clone size: NA
V gene: TRBV18
J gene: TRBJ2-5
CDR3 protein: CASSPRTGGPQETQYF

clone size: many
V gene: TRBV3-1/TRBV3-2
J gene: TRBJ2-1
CDR3 protein: CASSQGQLRSYNEQFF

clone size: NA
V gene: TRBV4-3
J gene: TRBJ2-7
CDR3 protein: CASSQGSGSRYEQYF

clone size: NA
V gene: TRBV7-2
J gene: TRBJ1-2
CDR3 protein: CASSLPPGAGYTF

clone size: NA
V gene: TRBV1
J gene: TRBJ2-1
CDR3 protein: CTSSHGDRGPGGLTNEQFF

clone size: NA
V gene: TRBV5-1
J gene: TRBJ2-5
CDR3 protein: CASSFRGGKGETQYF

clone size: NA
V gene: TRBV14
J gene: TRBJ2-2
CDR3 protein: CASSLLRPPAGVATGELFF

clone size: NA
V gene: TRBV7-9
J gene: TRBJ1-3
CDR3 protein: CASSQGKGSGNTIYF

clone size: NA
V gene: TRBV29-1
J gene: TRBJ1-1
CDR3 protein: CSVEGTGTLAFF

clone size: NA
V gene: TRBV24-1
J gene: TRBJ2-2
CDR3 protein: CATSDLTGAGELFF

clone size: once
V gene: TRBV6-4
J gene: TRBJ1-2
CDR3 protein: CASSADRANYGYTF

clone size: NA
V gene: TRBV5-8
J gene: TRBJ2-7
CDR3 protein: CASSFPVSYEQYF

clone size: few
V gene: TRBV6-5
J gene: TRBJ2-2
CDR3 protein: CASGRAVSNTGELFF

clone size: NA
V gene: TRBV14
J gene: TRBJ2-1
CDR3 protein: CASSSLRSDNEQFF

clone size: NA
V gene: TRBV4-3
J gene: TRBJ2-1
CDR3 protein: CASSQGGTGAHNEQFF

clone size: few
V gene: TRBV3-1/TRBV3-2
J gene: TRBJ1-6
CDR3 protein: CASSQVGQGGSPLHF

clone size: few
V gene: TRBV28
J gene: TRBJ1-4
CDR3 protein: CASSIPGDGGKLFF

clone size: NA
V gene: TRBV27
J gene: TRBJ2-7
CDR3 protein: CASSSKAGGEQYF

clone size: NA
V gene: TRBV2
J gene: TRBJ1-2
CDR3 protein: CASREAGYTDYGYTF

clone size: NA
V gene: TRBV3-1/TRBV3-2
J gene: TRBJ2-3
CDR3 protein: CASSPGQTSTDTQYF

clone size: NA
V gene: TRBV6-2/TRBV6-3
J gene: TRBJ2-1
CDR3 protein: CASSRGSNEQFF

clone size: NA
V gene: TRBV4-1
J gene: TRBJ1-1
CDR3 protein: CASSQGTGEITEAFF

clone size: NA
V gene: TRBV5-5
J gene: TRBJ2-7
CDR3 protein: CASSWGQGSYEQYF

clone size: once
V gene: TRBV2
J gene: TRBJ1-3
CDR3 protein: CASSEIDWGPDHSGNTIYF

clone size: NA
V gene: TRBV3-1/TRBV3-2
J gene: TRBJ2-6
CDR3 protein: CASSQAFRGRVGANVLTF

clone size: NA
V gene: TRBV6-5
J gene: TRBJ2-1
CDR3 protein: CASSYLGTGNNEQFF

clone size: NA
V gene: TRBV4-2
J gene: TRBJ2-7
CDR3 protein: CASSQAPYEQYF

clone size: NA
V gene: TRBV29-1
J gene: TRBJ1-2
CDR3 protein: CSVRDPVTNGYTF

clone size: NA
V gene: TRBV5-5
J gene: TRBJ1-1
CDR3 protein: CASSPSGSRATEAFF

clone size: NA
V gene: TRBV29-1
J gene: TRBJ1-4
CDR3 protein: CSVVTGLSSEKLFF

clone size: NA
V gene: TRBV30
J gene: TRBJ1-5
CDR3 protein: CAWSGGNGNQPQHF

clone size: NA
V gene: TRBV6-5
J gene: TRBJ1-2
CDR3 protein: CASRPSPNYGYTF

clone size: NA
V gene: TRBV7-3
J gene: TRBJ2-7
CDR3 protein: CASSGGLAGFYEQYF

clone size: NA
V gene: TRBV27
J gene: TRBJ1-6
CDR3 protein: CASSSPISSSPLHF

clone size: NA
V gene: TRBV5-3
J gene: TRBJ1-5
CDR3 protein: CARSLGRWAPGQPQHF

clone size: NA
V gene: TRBV6-5
J gene: TRBJ2-7
CDR3 protein: CASRLGQSSYEQYF

clone size: NA
V gene: TRBV15
J gene: TRBJ2-7
CDR3 protein: CATSRDRAGSYEQYF

clone size: NA
V gene: TRBV15
J gene: TRBJ2-7
CDR3 protein: CATSRLRRADEQYF

clone size: NA
V gene: TRBV6-5
J gene: TRBJ2-7
CDR3 protein: CASSSDRTSYEQYF

clone size: few
V gene: TRBV29-1
J gene: TRBJ1-4
CDR3 protein: CSARTGTGNEKLFF

clone size: medium-sized
V gene: TRBV6-1
J gene: TRBJ2-1
CDR3 protein: CASSEASGGNEQFF